The 21 T cell receptor beta chains below were found in one sample sequenced in a study of T cell responses to AZD1222 COVID-19 vaccine. This table comes from immunoSEQ multiplex PCR, and its TCRdb copy is limited to in-frame clones, with some not included. The table includes around 150,000 clones, approximately 91% detected once. Sample: peripheral blood, taken 28 days after the second AZD1222 dose. The origin of the receptors is an adult who received the AZD1222 COVID-19 vaccine.

The chain is built from TRBV9 and TRBJ1-1; tentatively, D is TRBD1 (6 bases). This CDR3 has 15 residues. Germline V gene sequence: CDR1 SGDLS, CDR2 YYNGEE. Trimming shortened V by 6 bases and J by 7 bases, and 22 bases separated the two germline ends. Here the CDR3 reads CASNKGDGAGGEAFF. CDR3 sequence (DNA): TGTGCCAGCAACAAGGGGGACGGAGCCGGCGGTGAAGCTTTCTTT.

Only one count was recorded for this clone. This chain uses TRBV19 with TRBJ1-3, with D perhaps TRBD1 (6 bases). The CDR3 sequence is 13 residues long. V dropped 4 bases and J dropped 4 bases, with 8 bases sitting between them. Germline assignment: CDR1 LNHDA and CDR2 SQIVND (reference sequence). CDR3 residues: CASSRGPGNTIYF. Written as DNA, the CDR3 is TGTGCCAGTAGTAGGGGGCCCGGAAACACCATATATTTT.

The gene calls are TRBV6-5 and TRBJ1-3; no clear D. Germline V gene data show CDR1 as MNHEY and CDR2 as SVGAGI. V was cut by 0 bases and J by 2 bases, with 11 bases left in between. This CDR3 has 16 residues. This CDR3 is CASSYSKAAPGNTIYF. CDR3 nucleotides: TGTGCCAGCAGTTACTCGAAGGCAGCGCCTGGAAACACCATATATTTT.

V gene TRBV7-2 combines with J gene TRBJ2-1; the D gene is possibly TRBD1 (7 bases). V lost 1 base to trimming and J lost 8 bases, with 12 bases between them. The germline V gene encodes CDR1 SGHTA and CDR2 FQGNSA. CDR3 length: 14 residues. The CDR3 DNA reads TGTGCCAGCAGCTTAGGCGGGGACAGCGATGAGCAGTTCTTC. Residues: CASSLGGDSDEQFF. The whole variable domain, filled in from reference TRBV7-2 and TRBJ2-1, reads GAGVSQSPSNKVTEKGKDVELRCDPISGHTALYWYRQSLGQGLEFLIYFQGNSAPDKSGLPSDRFSAERTGGSVSTLTIQRTQQEDSAVYLCASSLGGDSDEQFFGPGTRLTVL.

This clone has more than one count but fewer than ten. The V call is TRBV5-1, the J call TRBJ2-5, with D possibly matching TRBD2 (6 bases). The CDR3 has 14 residues. Trimming removed 0 bases at V and 1 base at J, with 7 bases between. Germline V gene data show CDR1 as SGHRS and CDR2 as YFSETQ. CDR3 loop: CASSLGGVQETQYF. The CDR3 DNA follows: TGCGCCAGCAGCTTGGGGGGGGTCCAAGAGACCCAGTACTTC.

The chain employs TRBV7-8 and TRBJ2-2; the D gene is possibly TRBD1 (6 bases). Germline V gene lookup returns CDR1 SGHVS and CDR2 FQNEAQ. V was trimmed by 3 bases and J by 3 bases, leaving 14 bases between them. The CDR3 contains 16 residues. CDR3 residues: CASSLRGKGYTGELFF. CDR3 DNA: TGTGCCAGCAGCTTGAGGGGGAAGGGATACACCGGGGAGCTGTTTTTT.

In DNA, the CDR3 is TGTGCCAGTAGTCCCGACGGACAGGGTAGTTATGGCTACACCTTC. Translating it yields CASSPDGQGSYGYTF. The chain recombines TRBV19 with TRBJ1-2, with 8 bases that match TRBD1. This CDR3 spans 15 amino acids. CDR1 is LNHDA, CDR2 SQIVND, per germline (reference sequence). Trimming at V came to 5 bases and at J to 5 bases, leaving 10 bases not matched to a gene.

The chain joins TRBV5-1 to TRBJ2-2; a possible D gene is TRBD1 (7 bases). The V and J ends lost 5 bases and 4 bases respectively, with 15 bases between them. The CDR3 has 15 amino acids. CDR1 is SGHRS, CDR2 YFSETQ, per germline. DNA of the CDR3: TGCGCCAGCAGTCCGTCAGGGGGGAGCACCGGGGAGCTGTTTTTT. This encodes CASSPSGGSTGELFF. Drawing the rest from reference TRBV5-1 and TRBJ2-2, the complete variable domain is KAGVTQTPRYLIKTRGQQVTLSCSPISGHRSVSWYQQTPGQGLQFLFEYFSETQRNKGNFPGRFSGRQFSNSRSEMNVSTLELGDSALYLCASSPSGGSTGELFFGEGSRLTVL.

The rearrangement links TRBV29-1 to TRBJ1-1; no clear D. Germline V gene sequence: CDR1 SQVTM, CDR2 ANQGSEA. V was trimmed by 2 bases and J by 2 bases, leaving 9 bases between them. The CDR3 extends over 13 amino acids. As DNA, the CDR3 is TGCAGCGTTGAAACCTCCATAAACACTGAAGCTTTCTTT. The encoded protein is CSVETSINTEAFF.

V is TRBV6-5 and J is TRBJ1-4, with D uncertain. Trimming removed 5 bases at V and 0 bases at J, with 7 bases between. The CDR3 length is 14 residues. Germline-derived CDR1 and CDR2 are MNHEY and SVGAGI. CDR3 residues: CASSPRSTNEKLFF. The DNA of the CDR3 is TGTGCCAGCAGTCCCCGTTCAACTAATGAAAAACTGTTTTTT.

The CDR3, as DNA: TGCGCCAGCAGAACCCATCGGGACGCTTATGGCTACACCTTC. Protein sequence: CASRTHRDAYGYTF. The genes are TRBV5-1 and TRBJ1-2, with D possibly TRBD1 on 5 matching bases. Trimming removed 5 bases from V and 5 bases from J, with 16 bases in between. Germline values: CDR1 SGHRS, CDR2 YFSETQ. The CDR3 consists of 14 residues.

Remarks on this clone: The same CDR3 is also encoded by other DNA sequences in this sample. This chain joins TRBV2 and TRBJ1-5; D ambiguous. Germline V gene lookup returns CDR1 SNHLY and CDR2 FYNNEI. V was cut by 4 bases and J by 2 bases, with 3 bases left in between. CDR3 size: 12 residues. The CDR3 protein is CASSGGNQPQHF. The CDR3 nucleotides are TGTGCCAGCAGTGGGGGCAATCAGCCCCAGCATTTT.

The chain joins TRBV7-9 to TRBJ2-1; perhaps TRBD2 as D (5 bases). The germline V and J ends were trimmed by 1 base and 9 bases, with 10 bases remaining between them. The germline gives CDR1 SEHNR, CDR2 FQNEAQ (reference sequence). The CDR3 is made up of 13 amino acids. CDR3 protein: CASSLGGGFEQFF. The CDR3 coding sequence is TGTGCCAGCAGCTTAGGTGGCGGGTTTGAGCAGTTCTTC.

The sample holds one count of this clone. One junction end does not reproduce the germline sequence, and a read error may be involved. The rearrangement links TRBV27 to TRBJ1-2, with 9 bases aligning to TRBD1. This CDR3 has 13 residues. Germline-derived CDR1 and CDR2 are MNHEY and SMNVEV (reference sequence). The CDR3 loop reads CAGSLQGAVGYTF. For the CDR3, the DNA is TGTGCCGGCAGTTTACAGGGGGCAGTTGGCTACACCTTC.

This chain connects TRBV2 to TRBJ1-1; 7 bases are shared with TRBD1. The CDR3 sequence is 14 residues long. Germline V lookup: CDR1 SNHLY, CDR2 FYNNEI. Germline trimming cut 7 bases from V and 0 bases from J; bases unmatched to any gene: 5. CDR3 nucleotide sequence: TGTGCCAGCACATCGACAGGGCTGAACACTGAAGCTTTCTTT. It translates to CASTSTGLNTEAFF.

The chain carries TRBV28 and TRBJ2-1, with TRBD2 identical over 8 bases. This CDR3 comprises 12 residues. CDR1 is MDHEN, CDR2 SYDVKM, per germline. Germline trimming cut 4 bases from V and 10 bases from J; bases unmatched to any gene: 3. The CDR3 DNA reads as TGTGCCAGCAGTTCTGGCGGGAGGGAGCAGTTCTTC. Its protein product is CASSSGGREQFF.

The chain links TRBV30 to TRBJ1-6; D uncertain. This CDR3 comprises 11 residues. V lost 2 bases to trimming and J lost 10 bases, with 6 bases between them. CDR1 and CDR2 (germline): GTSNPN, SVGIG (reference sequence). CDR3 DNA: TGTGCCTGGAGTTCAAGCTCACCCCTCCACTTT. Its translation is CAWSSSSPLHF.

The genes are TRBV6-1 and TRBJ2-1, with 9 bases fitting TRBD2. Trimming at V came to 7 bases and at J to 0 bases, leaving 4 bases not matched to a gene. The CDR3 has 15 amino acids. Germline loops: CDR1 MNHNS, CDR2 SASEGT. CDR3 region: CASTRGGDSYNEQFF. CDR3 coding DNA: TGTGCCAGCACCCGCGGGGGGGACTCCTACAATGAGCAGTTCTTC.

This chain uses TRBV9 with TRBJ1-1; D uncertain. Germline V gives CDR1 SGDLS, CDR2 YYNGEE. The CDR3 loop spans 12 amino acids. Trimming removed 0 bases from V and 7 bases from J, with 7 bases in between. The CDR3 protein is CASSVGRSEAFF. The CDR3 coding sequence is TGTGCCAGCAGCGTAGGAAGGAGTGAAGCTTTCTTT.

The gene calls are TRBV5-1 and TRBJ1-1; D not resolved. V was clipped by 1 base and J by 1 base, with 11 bases between them. The CDR3 covers 15 residues. From germline, CDR1 is SGHRS and CDR2 YFSETQ. The CDR3 is CASSLPTLTNTEAFF. CDR3 coding DNA: TGCGCCAGCAGCTTGCCAACCCTTACGAACACTGAAGCTTTCTTT.

This rearrangement joins TRBV2 to TRBJ2-7, with 14 bases identical to TRBD2. The germline V gene encodes CDR1 SNHLY and CDR2 FYNNEI. The CDR3 runs 15 residues. Unmatched junction bases numbered 5, after V lost 5 bases and J lost 5 bases. The CDR3 sequence: CASSRLTSGGDEQYF. The CDR3 DNA reads as TGTGCCAGCAGTCGCCTGACTAGCGGGGGGGACGAGCAGTACTTC.